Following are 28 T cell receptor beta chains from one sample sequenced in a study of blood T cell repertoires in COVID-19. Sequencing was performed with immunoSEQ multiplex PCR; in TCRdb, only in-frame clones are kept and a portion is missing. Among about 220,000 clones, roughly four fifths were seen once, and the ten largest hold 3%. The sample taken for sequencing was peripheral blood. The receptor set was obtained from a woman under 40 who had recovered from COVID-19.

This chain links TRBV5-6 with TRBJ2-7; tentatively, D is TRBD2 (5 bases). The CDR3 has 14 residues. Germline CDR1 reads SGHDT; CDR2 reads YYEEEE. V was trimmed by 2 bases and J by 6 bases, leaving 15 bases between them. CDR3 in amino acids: CASSFYGVRGEQYF. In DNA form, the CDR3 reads TGTGCCAGCAGCTTCTACGGGGTTCGGGGCGAGCAGTACTTC.

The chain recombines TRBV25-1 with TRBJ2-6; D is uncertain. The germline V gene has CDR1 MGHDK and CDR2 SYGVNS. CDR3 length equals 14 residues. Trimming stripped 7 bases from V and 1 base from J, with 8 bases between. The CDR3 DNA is TGTGCCAGCAACGACTTGTCTGGGGCCAACGTCCTGACTTTC. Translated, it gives CASNDLSGANVLTF.

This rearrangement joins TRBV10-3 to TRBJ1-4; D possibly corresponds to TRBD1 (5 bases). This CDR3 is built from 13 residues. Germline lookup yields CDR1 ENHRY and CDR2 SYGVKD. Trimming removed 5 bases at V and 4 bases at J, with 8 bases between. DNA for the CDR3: TGTGCCATCAGTAGGGACTTTAATGAAAAACTGTTTTTT. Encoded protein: CAISRDFNEKLFF.

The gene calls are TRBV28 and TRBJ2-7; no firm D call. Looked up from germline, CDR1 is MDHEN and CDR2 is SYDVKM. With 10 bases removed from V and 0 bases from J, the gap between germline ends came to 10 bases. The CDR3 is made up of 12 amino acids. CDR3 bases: TGTGCCACCACAGCATACTCCTACGAGCAGTACTTC. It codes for CATTAYSYEQYF.

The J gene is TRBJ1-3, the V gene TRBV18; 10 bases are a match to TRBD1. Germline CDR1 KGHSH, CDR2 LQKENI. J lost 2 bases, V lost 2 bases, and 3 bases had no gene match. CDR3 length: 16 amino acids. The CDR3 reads CASSPSGTGAGNTIYF. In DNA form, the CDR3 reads TGTGCCAGCTCACCAAGCGGGACAGGGGCTGGAAACACCATATATTTT.

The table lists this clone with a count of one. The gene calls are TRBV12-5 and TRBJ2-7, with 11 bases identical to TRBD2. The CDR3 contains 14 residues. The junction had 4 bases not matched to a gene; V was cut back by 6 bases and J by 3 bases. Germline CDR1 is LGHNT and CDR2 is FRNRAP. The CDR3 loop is CASGLAGGIYEQYF. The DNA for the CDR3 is TGTGCTAGTGGCCTAGCGGGAGGTATCTACGAGCAGTACTTC. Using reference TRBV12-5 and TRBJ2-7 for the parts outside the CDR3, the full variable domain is DARVTQTPRHKVTEMGQEVTMRCQPILGHNTVFWYRQTMMQGLELLAYFRNRAPLDDSGMPKDRFSAEMPDATLATLKIQPSEPRDSAVYFCASGLAGGIYEQYFGPGTRLTVT.

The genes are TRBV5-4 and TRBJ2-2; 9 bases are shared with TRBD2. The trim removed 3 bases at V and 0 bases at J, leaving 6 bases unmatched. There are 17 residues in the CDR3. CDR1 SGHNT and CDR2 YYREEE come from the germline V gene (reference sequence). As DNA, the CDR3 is TGTGCCAGCAGCTCGCTAGCGGGGACGACGAACACCGGGGAGCTGTTTTTT. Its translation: CASSSLAGTTNTGELFF.

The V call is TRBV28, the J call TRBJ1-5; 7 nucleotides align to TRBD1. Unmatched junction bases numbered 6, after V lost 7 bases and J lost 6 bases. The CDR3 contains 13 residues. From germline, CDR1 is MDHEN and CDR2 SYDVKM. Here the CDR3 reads CASKEGAGQPQHF. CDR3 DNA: TGTGCCAGCAAAGAGGGGGCGGGTCAGCCCCAGCATTTT.

The CDR3 sequence is CASRVPGQGSNEQFF. CDR3 DNA sequence: TGTGCCAGCAGAGTGCCGGGACAGGGTTCCAATGAGCAGTTCTTC. The genes are TRBV6-5 and TRBJ2-1; 9 nucleotides agree with TRBD1. The CDR3 covers 15 residues. Trimming took 6 bases from V and 6 from J; bases not matched to a gene: 9. Germline V lookup: CDR1 MNHEY, CDR2 SVGAGI.

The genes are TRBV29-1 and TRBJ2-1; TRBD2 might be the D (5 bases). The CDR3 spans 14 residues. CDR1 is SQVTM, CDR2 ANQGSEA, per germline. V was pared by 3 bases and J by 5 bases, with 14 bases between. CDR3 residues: CSVDIHGINNEQFF. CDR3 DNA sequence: TGCAGCGTTGACATCCACGGGATTAACAATGAGCAGTTCTTC.

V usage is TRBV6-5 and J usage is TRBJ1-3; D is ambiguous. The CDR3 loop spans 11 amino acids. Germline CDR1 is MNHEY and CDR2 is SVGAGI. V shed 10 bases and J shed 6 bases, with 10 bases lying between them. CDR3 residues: CATRQENTIYF. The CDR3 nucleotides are TGTGCCACCAGGCAGGAAAACACCATATATTTT.

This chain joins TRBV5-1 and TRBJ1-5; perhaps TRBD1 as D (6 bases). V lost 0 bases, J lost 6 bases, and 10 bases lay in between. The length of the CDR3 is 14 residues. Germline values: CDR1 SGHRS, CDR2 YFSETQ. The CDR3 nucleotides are TGCGCCAGCAGCTTGGAGGGGGACGGTCAGCCCCAGCATTTT. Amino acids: CASSLEGDGQPQHF.

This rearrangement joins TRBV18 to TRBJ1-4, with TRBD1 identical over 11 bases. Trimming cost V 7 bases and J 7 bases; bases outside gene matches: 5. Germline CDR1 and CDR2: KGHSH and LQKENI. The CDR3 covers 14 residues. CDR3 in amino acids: CASYTGTGGEKLFF. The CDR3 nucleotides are TGTGCCAGCTACACCGGGACAGGGGGTGAAAAACTGTTTTTT. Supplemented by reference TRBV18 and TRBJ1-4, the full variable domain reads NAGVMQNPRHLVRRRGQEARLRCSPMKGHSHVYWYRQLPEEGLKFMVYLQKENIIDESGMPKERFSAEFPKEGPSILRIQQVVRGDSAAYFCASYTGTGGEKLFFGSGTQLSVL.

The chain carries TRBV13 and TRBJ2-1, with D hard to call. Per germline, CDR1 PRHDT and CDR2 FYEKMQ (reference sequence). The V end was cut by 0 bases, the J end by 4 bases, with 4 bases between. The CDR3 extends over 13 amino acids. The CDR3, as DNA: TGTGCCAGCAGCTTAGGCCTGTACAATGAGCAGTTCTTC. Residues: CASSLGLYNEQFF. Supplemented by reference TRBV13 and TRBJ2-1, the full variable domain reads AAGVIQSPRHLIKEKRETATLKCYPIPRHDTVYWYQQGPGQDPQFLISFYEKMQSDKGSIPDRFSAQQFSDYHSELNMSSLELGDSALYFCASSLGLYNEQFFGPGTRLTVL.

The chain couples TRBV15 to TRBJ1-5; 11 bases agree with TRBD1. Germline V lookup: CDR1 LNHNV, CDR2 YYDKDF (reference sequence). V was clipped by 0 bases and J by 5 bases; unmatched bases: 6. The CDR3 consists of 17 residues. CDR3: CATSRDYRTGGDQPQHF. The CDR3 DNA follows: TGTGCCACCAGCAGAGATTATCGGACAGGGGGCGATCAGCCCCAGCATTTT.

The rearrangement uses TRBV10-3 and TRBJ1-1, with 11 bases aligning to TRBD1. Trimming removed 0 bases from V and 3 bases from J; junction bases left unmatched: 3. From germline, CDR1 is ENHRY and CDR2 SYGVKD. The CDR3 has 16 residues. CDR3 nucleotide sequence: TGTGCCATCAGTGAGTCGCAGGGACAGGGGGACACTGAAGCTTTCTTT. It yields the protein CAISESQGQGDTEAFF.

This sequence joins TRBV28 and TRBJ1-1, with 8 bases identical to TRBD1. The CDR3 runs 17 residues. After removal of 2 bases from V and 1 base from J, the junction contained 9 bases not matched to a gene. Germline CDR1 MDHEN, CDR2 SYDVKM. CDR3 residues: CASSLGEPGQENTEAFF. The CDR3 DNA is TGTGCCAGCAGTTTAGGGGAACCGGGACAGGAGAACACTGAAGCTTTCTTT. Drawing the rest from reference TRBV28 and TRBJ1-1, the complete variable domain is DVKVTQSSRYLVKRTGEKVFLECVQDMDHENMFWYRQDPGLGLRLIYFSYDVKMKEKGDIPEGYSVSREKKERFSLILESASTNQTSMYLCASSLGEPGQENTEAFFGQGTRLTVV.

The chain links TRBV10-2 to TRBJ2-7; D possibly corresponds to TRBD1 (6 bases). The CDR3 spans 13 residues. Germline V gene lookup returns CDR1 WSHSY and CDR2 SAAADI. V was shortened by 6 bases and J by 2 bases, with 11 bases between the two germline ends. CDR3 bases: TGCGCCAGCAGCGATAGACAGGCCTACGAGCAGTACTTC. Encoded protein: CASSDRQAYEQYF.

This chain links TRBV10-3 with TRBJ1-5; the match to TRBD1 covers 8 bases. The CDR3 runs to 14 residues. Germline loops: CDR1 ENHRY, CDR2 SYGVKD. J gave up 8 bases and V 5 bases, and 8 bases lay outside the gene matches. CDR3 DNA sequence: TGTGCCATCAGTCTACAGGGGGGTGGAGAGCCCCAGCATTTT. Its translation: CAISLQGGGEPQHF.

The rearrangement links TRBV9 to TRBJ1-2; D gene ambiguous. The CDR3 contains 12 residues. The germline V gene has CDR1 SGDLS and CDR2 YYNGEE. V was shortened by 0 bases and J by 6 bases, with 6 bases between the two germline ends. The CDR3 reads CASSVAGDGYTF. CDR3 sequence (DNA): TGTGCCAGCAGCGTAGCGGGAGATGGCTACACCTTC.

The CDR3 sequence: CAWSVAAGNQPQHF. The CDR3 bases are TGTGCCTGGAGTGTAGCGGCGGGCAATCAGCCCCAGCATTTT. The chain is built from TRBV30 and TRBJ1-5, with unresolved D. The V gene lost 0 bases and the J gene lost 2 bases, with 8 bases spanning the gap. The CDR3 totals 14 residues. Per the germline V gene, CDR1 is GTSNPN and CDR2 is SVGIG (reference sequence).

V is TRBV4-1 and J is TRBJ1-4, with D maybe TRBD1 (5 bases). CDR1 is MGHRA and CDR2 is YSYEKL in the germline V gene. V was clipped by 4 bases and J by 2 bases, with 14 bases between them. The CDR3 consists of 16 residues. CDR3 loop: CASSRTRLVTNEKLFF. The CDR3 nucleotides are TGCGCCAGCAGCCGGACAAGGCTAGTGACTAATGAAAAACTGTTTTTT.

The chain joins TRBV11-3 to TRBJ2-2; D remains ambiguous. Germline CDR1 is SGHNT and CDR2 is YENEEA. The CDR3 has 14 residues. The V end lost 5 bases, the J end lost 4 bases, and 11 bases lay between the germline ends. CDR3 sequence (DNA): TGTGCCAGCAGCCCGTACTTTGCCACCGGGGAGCTGTTTTTT. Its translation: CASSPYFATGELFF.

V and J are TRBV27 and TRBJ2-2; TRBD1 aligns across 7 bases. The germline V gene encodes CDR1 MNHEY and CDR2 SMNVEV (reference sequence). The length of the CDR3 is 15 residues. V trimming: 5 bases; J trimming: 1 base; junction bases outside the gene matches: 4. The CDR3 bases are TGTGCCAGCAGTACGAGACAGGGGAACACCGGGGAGCTGTTTTTT. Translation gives CASSTRQGNTGELFF.

For the CDR3, the DNA is TGTGCCAGCTCATACGAACAGGGGGCAGCGGGAGATGGCTACACCTTC. Amino acid sequence: CASSYEQGAAGDGYTF. This chain connects TRBV18 to TRBJ1-2; 9 bases fit TRBD1. Trimming cost V 5 bases and J 6 bases; bases outside gene matches: 13. Germline assignment: CDR1 KGHSH and CDR2 LQKENI. The CDR3 loop spans 16 amino acids.

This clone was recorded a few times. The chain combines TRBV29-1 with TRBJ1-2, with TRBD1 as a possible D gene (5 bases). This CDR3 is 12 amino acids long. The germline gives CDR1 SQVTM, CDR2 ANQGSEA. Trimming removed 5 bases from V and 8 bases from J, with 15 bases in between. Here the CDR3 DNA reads TGCAGCGTTCGGGGCGGGGTTAAGGGCTACACCTTC. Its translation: CSVRGGVKGYTF.

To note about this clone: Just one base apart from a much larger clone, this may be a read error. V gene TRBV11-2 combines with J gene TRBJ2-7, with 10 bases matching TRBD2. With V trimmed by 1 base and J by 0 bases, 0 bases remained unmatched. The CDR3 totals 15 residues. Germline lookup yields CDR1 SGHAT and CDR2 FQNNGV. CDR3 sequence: CASSLGTSGSYEQYF. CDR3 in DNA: TGTGCCAGCAGCTTAGGGACTAGCGGCTCCTACGAGCAGTACTTC.

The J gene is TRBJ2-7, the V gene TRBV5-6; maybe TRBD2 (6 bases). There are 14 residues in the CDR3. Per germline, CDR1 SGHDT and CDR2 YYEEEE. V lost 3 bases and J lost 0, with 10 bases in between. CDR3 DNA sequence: TGTGCCAGCAGCTGGGGGGTGAGCTCCTACGAGCAGTACTTC. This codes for CASSWGVSSYEQYF. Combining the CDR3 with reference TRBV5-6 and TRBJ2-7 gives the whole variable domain DAGVTQSPTHLIKTRGQQVTLRCSPKSGHDTVSWYQQALGQGPQFIFQYYEEEERQRGNFPDRFSGHQFPNYSSELNVNALLLGDSALYLCASSWGVSSYEQYFGPGTRLTVT.